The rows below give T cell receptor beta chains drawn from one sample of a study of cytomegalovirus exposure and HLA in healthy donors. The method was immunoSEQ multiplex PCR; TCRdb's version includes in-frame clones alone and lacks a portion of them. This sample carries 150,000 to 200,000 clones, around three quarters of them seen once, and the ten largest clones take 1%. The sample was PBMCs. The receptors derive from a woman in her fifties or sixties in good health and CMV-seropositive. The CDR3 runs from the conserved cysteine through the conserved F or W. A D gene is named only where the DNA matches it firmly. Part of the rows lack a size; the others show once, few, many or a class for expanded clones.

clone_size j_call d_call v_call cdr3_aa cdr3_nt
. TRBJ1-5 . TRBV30 CAWSVKGDGQPQHF TGTGCCTGGAGTGTAAAAGGGGATGGGCAGCCCCAGCATTTT
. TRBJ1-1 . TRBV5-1 CASSRERTNTEAFF TGCGCCAGCAGCCGGGAGAGGACCAACACTGAAGCTTTCTTT
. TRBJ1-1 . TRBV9 CASSVWGGSNTEAFF TGTGCCAGCAGCGTATGGGGCGGGAGTAACACTGAAGCTTTCTTT
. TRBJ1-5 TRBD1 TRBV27 CASQRQGKNQPQHF TGTGCCAGCCAGCGACAGGGAAAAAATCAGCCCCAGCATTTT
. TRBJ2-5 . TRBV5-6 CASSLVARETQYF TGTGCCAGCAGCTTGGTTGCTCGGGAGACCCAGTACTTC
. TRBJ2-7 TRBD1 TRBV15 CATSRVGQGDGEQYF TGTGCCACCAGCAGAGTGGGACAGGGGGATGGTGAGCAGTACTTC
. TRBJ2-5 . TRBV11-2 CASSSRRGQETQYF TGTGCCAGCAGCTCACGCCGGGGCCAAGAGACCCAGTACTTC
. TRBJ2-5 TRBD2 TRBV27 CASSLRRELAQYF TGTGCCAGCAGTCTCAGGCGGGAGTTGGCCCAGTACTTC
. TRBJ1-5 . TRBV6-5 CASSWTFGQPQHF TGTGCCAGCAGTTGGACATTCGGTCAGCCCCAGCATTTT
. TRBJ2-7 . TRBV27 CASIGGAYEQYF TGTGCCAGCATTGGAGGGGCCTACGAGCAGTACTTC
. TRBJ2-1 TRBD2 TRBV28 CASRSAGVGNEQFF TGTGCCAGCAGATCGGCGGGAGTTGGGAATGAGCAGTTCTTC
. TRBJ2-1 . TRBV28 CASSAHGLATLHNEQFF TGTGCCAGCAGTGCCCACGGGCTAGCTACCCTCCACAATGAGCAGTTCTTC
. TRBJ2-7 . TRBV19 CASSRSVGVYEQYF TGTGCCAGTAGCCGATCCGTCGGGGTCTACGAGCAGTACTTC
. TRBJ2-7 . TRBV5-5 CASSLARTVQLYEQYF TGTGCCAGCAGCTTGGCCCGGACAGTGCAACTCTACGAGCAGTACTTC
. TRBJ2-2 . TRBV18 CATVSGHEGTGELFF TGTGCCACCGTTTCCGGCCACGAGGGCACCGGGGAGCTGTTTTTT
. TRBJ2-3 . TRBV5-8 CASILPGGTDTQYF TGTGCCAGCATTCTCCCAGGGGGCACAGATACGCAGTATTTT
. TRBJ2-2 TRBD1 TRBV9 CASTKTGEAGELFF TGTGCCAGCACCAAGACAGGGGAGGCCGGGGAGCTGTTTTTT
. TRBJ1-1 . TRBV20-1 CSAGAGAF TGCAGTGCTGGGGCAGGGGCGTTT
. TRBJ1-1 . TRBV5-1 CASSSDRGTEAFF TGCGCCAGCAGCTCGGATCGGGGGACTGAAGCTTTCTTT
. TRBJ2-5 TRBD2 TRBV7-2 CASSLGPGLGETQYF TGTGCCAGCAGCTTAGGTCCCGGACTAGGGGAGACCCAGTACTTC
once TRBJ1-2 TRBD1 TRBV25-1 CASSSLEQGSGYTF TGTGCCAGCAGTTCCCTCGAACAGGGGAGTGGCTACACCTTC
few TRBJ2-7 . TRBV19 CASSTTGTGTYEQYF TGTGCCAGTAGTACAACCGGGACTGGTACCTACGAGCAGTACTTC
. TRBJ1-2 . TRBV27 CASSLPGDVGYTF TGTGCCAGCAGTTTACCAGGGGACGTCGGCTACACCTTC
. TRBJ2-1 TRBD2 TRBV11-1 CASSQTPSGLVNEQFF TGTGCCAGCAGTCAAACCCCTAGCGGCCTTGTTAATGAGCAGTTCTTC
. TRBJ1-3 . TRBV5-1 CASSLTGGNTIYF TGCGCCAGCAGCTTGACAGGTGGAAACACCATATATTTT
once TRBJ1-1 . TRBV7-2 CASSLWRSAAFF TGTGCCAGCAGCTTATGGAGATCTGCGGCTTTCTTT
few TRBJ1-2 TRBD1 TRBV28 CASTTGGKGYTF TGTGCCAGCACCACAGGGGGCAAGGGCTACACCTTC
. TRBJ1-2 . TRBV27 CASSDLDQGYYGYTF TGTGCCAGCAGTGACTTAGATCAGGGCTACTATGGCTACACCTTC